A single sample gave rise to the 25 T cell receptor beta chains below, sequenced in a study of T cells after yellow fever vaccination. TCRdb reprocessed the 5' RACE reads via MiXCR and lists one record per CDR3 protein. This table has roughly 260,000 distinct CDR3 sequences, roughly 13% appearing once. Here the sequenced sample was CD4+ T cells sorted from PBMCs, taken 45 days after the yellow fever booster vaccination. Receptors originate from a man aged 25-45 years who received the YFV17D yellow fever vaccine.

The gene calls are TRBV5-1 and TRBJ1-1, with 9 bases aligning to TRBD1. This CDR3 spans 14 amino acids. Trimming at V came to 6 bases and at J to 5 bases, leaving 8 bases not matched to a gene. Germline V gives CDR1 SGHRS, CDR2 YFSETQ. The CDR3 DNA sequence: TGCGCCAGCACCCCCGGGGACAGGGTTACTGAAGCTTTCTTT. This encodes CASTPGDRVTEAFF.

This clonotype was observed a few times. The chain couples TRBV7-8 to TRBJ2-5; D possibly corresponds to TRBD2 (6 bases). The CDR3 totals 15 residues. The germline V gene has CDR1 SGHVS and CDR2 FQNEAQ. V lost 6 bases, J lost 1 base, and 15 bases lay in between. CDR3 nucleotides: TGTGCCAGCAGTAACGGCGGGGCCACCCAAGAGACCCAGTACTTC. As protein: CASSNGGATQETQYF.

This CDR3 reads CASETTSGNTIYF. In nucleotides, the CDR3 is TGTGCCAGCGAAACCACCTCTGGAAACACCATATATTTT. The chain uses TRBV6-6 and TRBJ1-3, with D uncertain. The CDR3 has 13 residues. Germline CDR1 MNHNY, CDR2 SVGAGI (reference sequence). Trimming shortened V by 8 bases and J by 0 bases, and 8 bases separated the two germline ends.

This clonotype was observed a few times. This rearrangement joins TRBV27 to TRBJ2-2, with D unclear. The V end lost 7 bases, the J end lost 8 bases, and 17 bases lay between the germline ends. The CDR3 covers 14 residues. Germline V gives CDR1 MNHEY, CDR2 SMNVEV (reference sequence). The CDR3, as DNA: TGTGCCAGCAACGTCCGCGGTTTCAGGGGGGAGCTGTTTTTT. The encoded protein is CASNVRGFRGELFF.

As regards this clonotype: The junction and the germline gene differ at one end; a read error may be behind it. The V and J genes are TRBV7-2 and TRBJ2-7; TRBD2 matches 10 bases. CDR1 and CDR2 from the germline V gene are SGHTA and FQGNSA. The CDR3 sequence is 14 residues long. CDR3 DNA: TGTGCCAGCAGGTTAGCGGGAGGCACCTACGAGCAGTACTTC. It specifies CASRLAGGTYEQYF.

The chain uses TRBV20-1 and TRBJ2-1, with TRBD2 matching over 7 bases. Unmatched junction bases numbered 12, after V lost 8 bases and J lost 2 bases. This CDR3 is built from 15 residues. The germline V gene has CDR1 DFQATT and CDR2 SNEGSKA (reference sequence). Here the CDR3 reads CSPSPPSGAYNEQFF. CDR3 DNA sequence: TGCAGTCCCTCCCCTCCTAGCGGAGCCTACAATGAGCAGTTCTTC.

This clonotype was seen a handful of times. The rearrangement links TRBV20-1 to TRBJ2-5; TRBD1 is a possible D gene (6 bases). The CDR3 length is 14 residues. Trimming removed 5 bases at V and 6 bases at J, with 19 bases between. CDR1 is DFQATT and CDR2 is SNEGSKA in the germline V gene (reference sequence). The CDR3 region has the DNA TGCAGTGCTCAGAGAGGCAGGGGAACACAGACCCAGTACTTC. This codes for CSAQRGRGTQTQYF.

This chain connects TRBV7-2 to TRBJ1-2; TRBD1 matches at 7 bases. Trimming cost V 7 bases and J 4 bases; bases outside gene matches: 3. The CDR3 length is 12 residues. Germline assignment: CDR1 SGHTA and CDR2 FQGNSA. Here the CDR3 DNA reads TGTGCCAGCACCCGGGACAGCTATGGCTACACCTTC. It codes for CASTRDSYGYTF. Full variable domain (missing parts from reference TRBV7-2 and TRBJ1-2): GAGVSQSPSNKVTEKGKDVELRCDPISGHTALYWYRQSLGQGLEFLIYFQGNSAPDKSGLPSDRFSAERTGGSVSTLTIQRTQQEDSAVYLCASTRDSYGYTFGSGTRLTVV.

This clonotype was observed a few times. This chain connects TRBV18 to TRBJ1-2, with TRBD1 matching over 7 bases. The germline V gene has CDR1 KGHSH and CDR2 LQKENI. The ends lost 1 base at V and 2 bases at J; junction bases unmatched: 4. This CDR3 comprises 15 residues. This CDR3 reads CASSPLGQQNYGYTF. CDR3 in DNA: TGTGCCAGCTCACCACTGGGACAGCAGAACTATGGCTACACCTTC.

The CDR3 protein is CASSSGHLSSYNEQFF. Written as DNA, the CDR3 is TGCGCCAGCTCCTCGGGACACTTGAGCTCCTACAATGAGCAGTTCTTC. V usage is TRBV5-1 and J usage is TRBJ2-1; D perhaps matches TRBD1 (6 bases). The CDR3 is 16 residues long. The germline V gene encodes CDR1 SGHRS and CDR2 YFSETQ. V gave up 7 bases and J gave up 0 bases, with 17 bases separating them.

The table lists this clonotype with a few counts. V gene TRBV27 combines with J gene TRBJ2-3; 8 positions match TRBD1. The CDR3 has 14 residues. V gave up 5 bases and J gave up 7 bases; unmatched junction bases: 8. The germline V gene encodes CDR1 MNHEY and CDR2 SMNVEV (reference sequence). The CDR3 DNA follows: TGTGCCAGCAGTGCGGACAGGGTTGGATATACGCAGTATTTT. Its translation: CASSADRVGYTQYF.

This CDR3 reads CASSEVAGGRDEQFF. DNA of the CDR3: TGCGCCAGCAGCGAAGTAGCGGGAGGGAGGGATGAGCAGTTCTTC. The chain recombines TRBV5-1 with TRBJ2-1; 11 nucleotides align to TRBD2. J was trimmed by 8 bases and V by 4 bases; bases with no gene match: 8. Germline V CDR1 and CDR2: SGHRS, YFSETQ. The CDR3 is made up of 15 amino acids.

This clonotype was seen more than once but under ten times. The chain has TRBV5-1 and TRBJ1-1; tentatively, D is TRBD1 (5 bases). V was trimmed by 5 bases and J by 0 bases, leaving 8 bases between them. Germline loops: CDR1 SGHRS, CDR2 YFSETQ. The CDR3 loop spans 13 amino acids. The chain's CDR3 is CASSRQMNTEAFF. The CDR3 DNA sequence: TGCGCCAGCAGTCGACAGATGAACACTGAAGCTTTCTTT.

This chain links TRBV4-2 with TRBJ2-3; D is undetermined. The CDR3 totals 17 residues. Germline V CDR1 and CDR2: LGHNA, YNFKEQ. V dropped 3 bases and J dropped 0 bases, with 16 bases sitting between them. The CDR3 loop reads CASSQIDEFYSTDTQYF. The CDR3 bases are TGTGCCAGCAGCCAGATAGACGAGTTTTATAGCACAGATACGCAGTATTTT.

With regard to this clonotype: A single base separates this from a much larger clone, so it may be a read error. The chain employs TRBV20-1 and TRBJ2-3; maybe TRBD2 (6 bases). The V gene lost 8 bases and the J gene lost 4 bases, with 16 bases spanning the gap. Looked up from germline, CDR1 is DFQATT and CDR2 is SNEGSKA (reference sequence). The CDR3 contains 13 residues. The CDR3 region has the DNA TGCAGTCTTGTAGCGGCCAGCGCAGATACGCAGTATTTT. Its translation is CSLVAASADTQYF.

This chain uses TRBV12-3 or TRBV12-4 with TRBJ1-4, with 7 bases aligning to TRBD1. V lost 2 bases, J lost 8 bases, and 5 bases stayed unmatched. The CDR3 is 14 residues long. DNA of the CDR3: TGTGCCAGCAGTTTAAGACAGGGTGGCGAAAAACTGTTTTTT. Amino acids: CASSLRQGGEKLFF.

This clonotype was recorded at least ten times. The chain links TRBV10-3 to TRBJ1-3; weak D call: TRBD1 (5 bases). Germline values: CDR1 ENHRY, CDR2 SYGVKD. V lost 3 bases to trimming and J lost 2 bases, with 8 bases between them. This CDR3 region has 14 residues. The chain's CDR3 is CAISDGAAGNTIYF. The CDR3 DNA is TGTGCCATCAGTGATGGGGCGGCTGGAAACACCATATATTTT.

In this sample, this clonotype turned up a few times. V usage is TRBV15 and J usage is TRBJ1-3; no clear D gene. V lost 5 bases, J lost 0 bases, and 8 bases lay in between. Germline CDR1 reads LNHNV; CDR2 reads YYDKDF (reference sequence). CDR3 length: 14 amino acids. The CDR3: CATSEDASGNTIYF. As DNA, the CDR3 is TGTGCCACCAGCGAGGACGCCTCTGGAAACACCATATATTTT.

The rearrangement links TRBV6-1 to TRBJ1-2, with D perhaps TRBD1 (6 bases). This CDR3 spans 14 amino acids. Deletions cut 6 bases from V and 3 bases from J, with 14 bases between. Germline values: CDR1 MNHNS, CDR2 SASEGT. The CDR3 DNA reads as TGTGCCAGCAGAAGGGCACAGGGAGACTATGGCTACACCTTC. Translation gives CASRRAQGDYGYTF.

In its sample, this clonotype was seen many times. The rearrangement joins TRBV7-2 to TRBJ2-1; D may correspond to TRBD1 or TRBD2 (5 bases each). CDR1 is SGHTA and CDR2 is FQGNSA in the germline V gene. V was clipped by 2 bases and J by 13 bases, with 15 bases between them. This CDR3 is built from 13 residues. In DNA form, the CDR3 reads TGTGCCAGCAGCTTAAGAGGGGCTCAGAGTCAGTTCTTC. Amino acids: CASSLRGAQSQFF.

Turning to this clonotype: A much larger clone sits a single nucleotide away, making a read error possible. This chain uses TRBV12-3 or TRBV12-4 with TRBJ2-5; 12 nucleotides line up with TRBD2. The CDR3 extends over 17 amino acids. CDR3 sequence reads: CASNIGPTSGRQDTQYF. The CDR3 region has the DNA TGTGCCAGCAATATAGGGCCGACTAGCGGGAGACAAGATACCCAGTACTTC.

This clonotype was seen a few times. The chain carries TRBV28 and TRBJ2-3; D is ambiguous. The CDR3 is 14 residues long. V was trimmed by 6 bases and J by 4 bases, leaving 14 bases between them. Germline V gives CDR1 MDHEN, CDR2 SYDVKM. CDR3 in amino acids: CASSPKALADTQYF. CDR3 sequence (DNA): TGTGCCAGCAGCCCCAAGGCGTTGGCAGATACGCAGTATTTT.

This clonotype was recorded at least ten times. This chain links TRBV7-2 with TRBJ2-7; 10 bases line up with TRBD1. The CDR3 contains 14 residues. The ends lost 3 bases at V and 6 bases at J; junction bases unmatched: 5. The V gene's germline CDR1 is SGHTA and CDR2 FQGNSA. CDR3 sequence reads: CASSLTGGRIEQYF. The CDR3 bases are TGTGCCAGCAGCTTGACAGGGGGCCGAATCGAGCAGTACTTC.

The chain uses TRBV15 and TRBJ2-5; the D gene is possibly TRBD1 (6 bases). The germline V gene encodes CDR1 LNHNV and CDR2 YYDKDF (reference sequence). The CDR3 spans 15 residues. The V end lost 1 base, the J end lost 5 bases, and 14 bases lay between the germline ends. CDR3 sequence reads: CATSRVPGGRETQYF. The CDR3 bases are TGTGCCACCAGCAGAGTTCCTGGGGGCAGGGAGACCCAGTACTTC. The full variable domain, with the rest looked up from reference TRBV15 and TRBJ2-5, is DAMVIQNPRYQVTQFGKPVTLSCSQTLNHNVMYWYQQKSSQAPKLLFHYYDKDFNNEADTPDNFQSRRPNTSFCFLDIRSPGLGDTAMYLCATSRVPGGRETQYFGPGTRLLVL.

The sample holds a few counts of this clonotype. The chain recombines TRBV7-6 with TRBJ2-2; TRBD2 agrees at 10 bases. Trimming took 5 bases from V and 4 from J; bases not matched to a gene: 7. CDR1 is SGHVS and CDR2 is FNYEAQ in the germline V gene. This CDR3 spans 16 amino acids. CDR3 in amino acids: CASSLLIAGGTGELFF. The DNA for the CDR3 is TGTGCCAGCAGCCTATTAATAGCGGGGGGCACCGGGGAGCTGTTTTTT.